A selection of T cell receptor beta chains follows, all from one sample in a study of beta chain features in type 1 diabetes. Here immunoSEQ multiplex PCR was the method, and the copy in TCRdb shows in-frame clones only, minus some. Of around 300,000 clones listed, roughly 9.6% were seen once; the top ten hold more than 0.015%. Sequenced sample: naive CD4+ T cells from blood. The receptors originated from a woman in her twenties or thirties in good health. The CDR3 runs from the conserved cysteine through the conserved F or W. A D gene is named only where the DNA matches it firmly. For some rows the clone size is stated as once, few or many, or as a class when expanded; others skip it.

J | V | D | size | CDR3 | DNA
TRBJ2-1 | TRBV7-9 | . | once | CASSGRWGQGSYNEQFF | TGTGCCAGCAGCGGGCGGTGGGGTCAGGGCTCCTACAATGAGCAGTTCTTC
TRBJ1-1 | TRBV5-1 | TRBD1 | . | CASSLRRGLNTEAFF | TGCGCCAGCAGCTTGCGGAGGGGGCTGAACACTGAAGCTTTCTTT
TRBJ2-4 | TRBV4-2 | . | few | CASSRRGQEVNIQYF | TGTGCCAGCAGCCGGAGAGGCCAGGAGGTAAACATTCAGTACTTC
TRBJ2-3 | TRBV9 | TRBD2 | few | CASSPHSGGGMDTQYF | TGTGCCAGCAGCCCTCATAGCGGGGGGGGGATGGATACGCAGTATTTT
TRBJ2-3 | TRBV27 | TRBD2 | few | CASSSWASGTDTQYF | TGTGCCAGCAGTTCTTGGGCTAGCGGGACAGATACGCAGTATTTT
TRBJ2-7 | TRBV5-1 | TRBD2 | few | CASSPGLAGAFYEQYF | TGCGCCAGCAGCCCGGGACTAGCGGGAGCCTTCTACGAGCAGTACTTC
TRBJ1-3 | TRBV25-1 | . | few | CASSEWGVRGNTIYF | TGTGCCAGCAGTGAATGGGGAGTACGGGGAAACACCATATATTTT
TRBJ1-1 | TRBV7-9 | . | . | CASSLTPGVPEAFF | TGTGCCAGCAGCTTGACACCGGGGGTACCTGAAGCTTTCTTT
TRBJ2-5 | TRBV6-5 | TRBD1 | . | CASSYQGAGETQYF | TGTGCCAGCAGTTACCAGGGGGCAGGAGAGACCCAGTACTTC
TRBJ2-3 | TRBV6-5 | . | . | CASSYSFRDTQYF | TGTGCCAGCAGTTACTCGTTCCGGGATACGCAGTATTTT
TRBJ2-5 | TRBV18 | . | few | CASSPRAETQYF | TGTGCCAGCTCACCACGGGCAGAGACCCAGTACTTC
TRBJ2-7 | TRBV18 | TRBD1 | . | CASSPRVGQGSYEQYF | TGTGCCAGCTCACCTCGTGTGGGACAGGGGAGCTACGAGCAGTACTTC
TRBJ1-5 | TRBV7-2 | . | few | CASSLVGDPEQPQHF | TGTGCCAGCAGCTTAGTGGGTGACCCGGAGCAGCCCCAGCATTTT
TRBJ2-2 | TRBV7-9 | . | . | CASKRPGNTGELFF | TGTGCCAGCAAGAGGCCGGGAAACACCGGGGAGCTGTTTTTT
TRBJ2-4 | TRBV28 | . | . | CASALELNIQYF | TGTGCCAGCGCCCTCGAACTGAACATTCAGTACTTC
TRBJ2-7 | TRBV4-2 | TRBD2 | few | CASSQDLAESSYEQYF | TGTGCCAGCAGCCAAGATCTAGCGGAAAGCTCCTACGAGCAGTACTTC
TRBJ2-6 | TRBV7-8 | TRBD1 | few | CASSPGQGSSGANVLTF | TGTGCCAGCAGCCCTGGACAGGGGAGCTCTGGGGCCAACGTCCTGACTTTC
TRBJ2-7 | TRBV11-1 | . | . | CASSSQIYEQYF | TGTGCCAGCAGCTCACAAATCTACGAGCAGTACTTC
TRBJ2-1 | TRBV2 | TRBD2 | . | CASSRSSGSGVYNEQFF | TGTGCCAGCAGTCGATCTAGCGGGAGTGGGGTCTACAATGAGCAGTTCTTC
TRBJ1-2 | TRBV28 | . | few | CASSFGAGFGYTF | TGTGCCAGCAGTTTTGGGGCAGGGTTTGGCTACACCTTC
TRBJ2-1 | TRBV28 | TRBD2 | few | CASSPGGTSGYNEQFF | TGTGCCAGCAGTCCGGGCGGGACTAGCGGCTACAATGAGCAGTTCTTC
TRBJ2-1 | TRBV28 | . | once | CASSLVYVGQDEQFF | TGTGCCAGCAGTCTCGTCTATGTGGGACAAGATGAGCAGTTCTTC
TRBJ1-1 | TRBV5-5 | TRBD1 | few | CASSGNRGRDTEAFF | TGTGCCAGCAGCGGGAACAGGGGGCGGGACACTGAAGCTTTCTTT
TRBJ2-7 | TRBV15 | . | . | CATSRDPAGEQYF | TGTGCCACCAGCAGAGATCCGGCGGGCGAGCAGTACTTC
TRBJ2-1 | TRBV29-1 | . | . | CSVSSRSSYNEQFF | TGCAGCGTCTCTAGCCGGAGCTCCTACAATGAGCAGTTCTTC
TRBJ2-3 | TRBV27 | TRBD2 | few | CASSFGTSGFTDTQYF | TGTGCCAGCAGTTTCGGGACTAGCGGGTTCACAGATACGCAGTATTTT
TRBJ2-3 | TRBV9 | . | . | CASSRSGFVTDTQYF | TGTGCCAGCAGCCGGAGCGGGTTTGTCACAGATACGCAGTATTTT
TRBJ2-7 | TRBV19 | TRBD2 | . | CASRRAGGPYEQYF | TGTGCCAGTAGGCGAGCGGGAGGTCCCTACGAGCAGTACTTC
TRBJ2-7 | TRBV7-2 | TRBD2 | few | CASSLVPGAGQYEQYF | TGTGCCAGCAGCTTAGTTCCTGGAGCGGGGCAATACGAGCAGTACTTC
TRBJ2-3 | TRBV28 | . | . | CASSLFGAGSTDTQYF | TGTGCCAGCAGTTTATTTGGAGCGGGTAGCACAGATACGCAGTATTTT
TRBJ2-7 | TRBV6-5 | TRBD2 | . | CASSYAGTSGSYEQYF | TGTGCCAGCAGTTACGCCGGGACTAGCGGCTCCTACGAGCAGTACTTC
TRBJ1-4 | TRBV4-3 | TRBD1 | few | CASSQEYSQGGEKLFF | TGCGCCAGCAGCCAAGAATACTCCCAGGGGGGTGAAAAACTGTTTTTT
TRBJ2-2 | TRBV7-7 | . | . | CASSQAMNTGELFF | TGTGCTAGCAGCCAGGCTATGAACACCGGGGAGCTGTTTTTT
TRBJ2-7 | TRBV6-6 | TRBD2 | . | CASSSEAGGLLEQYF | TGTGCCAGCAGTTCCGAAGCGGGAGGGCTACTCGAGCAGTACTTC
TRBJ2-1 | TRBV9 | TRBD2 | . | CASSATGTSGYNEQFF | TGTGCCAGCAGCGCCACCGGGACTAGCGGGTACAATGAGCAGTTCTTC